Below, 20 T cell receptor beta chains from the same sample are listed, as sequenced in a study of control samples from healthy donors and cancer patients. Profiling relied on immunoSEQ multiplex PCR, and the TCRdb table lists in-frame clones only, not all of them. Altogether nearly 200,000 clones are present, 90% to 95% being singletons, with the ten largest covering about 1.7%. The specimen was blood. These receptors were collected from a man aged 25 to 40 in good health.

V usage is TRBV27 and J usage is TRBJ2-1; the match to TRBD1 covers 8 bases. The CDR3 contains 16 residues. The trim removed 5 bases at V and 4 bases at J, leaving 10 bases unmatched. The V gene's germline CDR1 is MNHEY and CDR2 SMNVEV (reference sequence). Here the CDR3 DNA reads TGTGCCAGCAGTACATACAGGGGGATAGTGTACAATGAGCAGTTCTTC. Its protein product is CASSTYRGIVYNEQFF.

This chain connects TRBV19 to TRBJ1-3; unclear D gene. V was clipped by 7 bases and J by 0 bases, with 13 bases between them. The germline CDR1 and CDR2 sequences are LNHDA and SQIVND (reference sequence). The CDR3 loop spans 15 amino acids. This chain's CDR3 is CASTTHWGSGNTIYF. As DNA, the CDR3 is TGTGCCAGTACCACGCACTGGGGCTCTGGAAACACCATATATTTT. Full variable domain (remainder filled in from reference TRBV19 and TRBJ1-3): DGGITQSPKYLFRKEGQNVTLSCEQNLNHDAMYWYRQDPGQGLRLIYYSQIVNDFQKGDIAEGYSVSREKKESFPLTVTSAQKNPTAFYLCASTTHWGSGNTIYFGEGSWLTVV.

The chain joins TRBV27 to TRBJ1-1; the D gene is possibly TRBD1 (6 bases). The CDR3 has 13 amino acids. Trimming left V 6 bases short and J 0 bases short, with 8 bases between. CDR1 MNHEY and CDR2 SMNVEV come from the germline V gene (reference sequence). DNA of the CDR3: TGTGCCAGCAGCGGACAGCTGAACACTGAAGCTTTCTTT. This encodes CASSGQLNTEAFF.

J is TRBJ1-6 and V is TRBV6-4; TRBD1 matches 7 bases. Germline V gives CDR1 MRHNA, CDR2 SNTAGT. The CDR3 spans 16 residues. With V trimmed by 3 bases and J by 4 bases, 6 bases remained unmatched. CDR3 sequence: CASSESGGFYNSPLHF. CDR3 nucleotides: TGTGCCAGCAGTGAATCAGGGGGGTTTTATAATTCACCCCTCCACTTT.

This clone was found once. The chain couples TRBV5-1 to TRBJ1-1; the D is unclear. Per germline, CDR1 SGHRS and CDR2 YFSETQ. Trimming took 0 bases from V and 1 from J, leaving 13 bases between them. The CDR3 extends over 16 amino acids. The CDR3 nucleotides read TGCGCCAGCAGCTTGGGTACCCCGGAGGCGAACACTGAAGCTTTCTTT. Protein: CASSLGTPEANTEAFF. The whole variable domain, remainder taken from reference TRBV5-1 and TRBJ1-1, is KAGVTQTPRYLIKTRGQQVTLSCSPISGHRSVSWYQQTPGQGLQFLFEYFSETQRNKGNFPGRFSGRQFSNSRSEMNVSTLELGDSALYLCASSLGTPEANTEAFFGQGTRLTVV.

The gene calls are TRBV11-2 and TRBJ2-1; 8 bases line up with TRBD1. The germline V gene encodes CDR1 SGHAT and CDR2 FQNNGV. The CDR3 runs 16 residues. The J segment lost 4 bases and the V segment lost 2 bases, leaving 7 bases of the junction unmatched. CDR3 residues: CASSLFPGQVYNEQFF. As DNA, the CDR3 is TGTGCCAGCAGCTTATTTCCGGGACAGGTATACAATGAGCAGTTCTTC. The whole variable domain, filled in from reference TRBV11-2 and TRBJ2-1, reads EAGVAQSPRYKIIEKRQSVAFWCNPISGHATLYWYQQILGQGPKLLIQFQNNGVVDDSQLPKDRFSAERLKGVDSTLKIQPAKLEDSAVYLCASSLFPGQVYNEQFFGPGTRLTVL.

Only one count was recorded for this clone. This sequence joins TRBV6-5 and TRBJ2-1; 8 bases are shared with TRBD1. This CDR3 is built from 13 residues. V was pared by 7 bases and J by 6 bases, with 5 bases of the junction left unmatched. Germline-derived CDR1 and CDR2 are MNHEY and SVGAGI. CDR3 amino acids: CASTLTGGNEQFF. Here the CDR3 DNA reads TGTGCCAGCACACTAACAGGGGGCAATGAGCAGTTCTTC.

This rearrangement joins TRBV27 to TRBJ2-4, with D perhaps matching TRBD2 (5 bases). V lost 5 bases and J 0 bases, leaving 14 bases between the germline ends. The CDR3 sequence is 16 residues long. The germline CDR1 and CDR2 sequences are MNHEY and SMNVEV (reference sequence). This CDR3 is CASSPGGLQAKNIQYF. For the CDR3, the DNA is TGTGCCAGCAGTCCCGGCGGACTTCAAGCCAAAAACATTCAGTACTTC.

The genes are TRBV3-1 (or the pseudogene TRBV3-2) and TRBJ2-7, with 8 bases identical to TRBD1. The CDR3 has 15 amino acids. With V trimmed by 0 bases and J by 7 bases, 8 bases remained unmatched. Germline V lookup: CDR1 LGHDT, CDR2 YNNKEL (reference sequence). The CDR3 is CASSQDYDRGGEQYF. The CDR3 nucleotides read TGTGCCAGCAGCCAAGATTACGACAGGGGTGGTGAGCAGTACTTC.

The chain couples TRBV6-5 to TRBJ1-5; weak D call: TRBD1 (5 bases). CDR3 size: 13 residues. Looked up from germline, CDR1 is MNHEY and CDR2 is SVGAGI. V lost 8 bases to trimming and J lost 6 bases, with 14 bases between them. CDR3 protein: CASGPGGPQPQHF. In DNA form, the CDR3 reads TGTGCCAGCGGCCCGGGGGGACCTCAGCCCCAGCATTTT.

The chain combines TRBV10-3 with TRBJ1-3; no definite D call. Germline V CDR1 and CDR2: ENHRY, SYGVKD. The CDR3 totals 14 residues. The ends were cut back, 0 bases at V and 3 bases at J, with 6 bases in the middle. The CDR3: CAISESYSGNTIYF. The DNA for the CDR3 is TGTGCCATCAGTGAGTCGTACAGTGGAAACACCATATATTTT.

The rearrangement joins TRBV9 to TRBJ1-1; 8 positions match TRBD1. CDR3 length: 16 amino acids. V shed 0 bases, J shed 5 bases, and the junction held 9 bases outside the gene matches. The germline gives CDR1 SGDLS, CDR2 YYNGEE. The CDR3 DNA reads as TGTGCCAGCAGCGTAGATCAGGGGGCGATGGGTACTGAAGCTTTCTTT. Translating it yields CASSVDQGAMGTEAFF.

The chain links TRBV6-5 to TRBJ1-6; 9 nucleotides match TRBD1. CDR1 and CDR2 (germline): MNHEY, SVGAGI. The CDR3 loop spans 14 amino acids. Trimming cost V 6 bases and J 7 bases; bases outside gene matches: 4. The CDR3 loop reads CASRRDRVNSPLHF. As DNA, the CDR3 is TGTGCCAGCAGAAGGGACAGGGTCAATTCACCCCTCCACTTT.

The V and J genes are TRBV7-8 and TRBJ1-1; a possible D gene is TRBD1 (6 bases). In germline, CDR1 is SGHVS, CDR2 FQNEAQ. The CDR3 totals 14 residues. The ends were cut back, 1 base at V and 6 bases at J, with 12 bases in the middle. The chain's CDR3 is CASSLGGRGAEAFF. CDR3 DNA: TGTGCCAGCAGCTTAGGAGGTAGGGGGGCTGAAGCTTTCTTT.

Regarding this clone: Other DNA sequences in the sample encode the same CDR3. The rearrangement uses TRBV6-1 and TRBJ1-2; possible D gene TRBD1, 5 bases. From germline, CDR1 is MNHNS and CDR2 SASEGT. The CDR3 is made up of 13 amino acids. With 0 bases removed from V and 6 bases from J, the gap between germline ends came to 8 bases. CDR3 DNA: TGTGCCAGCAGTGAAGCGGGGGATAATGGCTACACCTTC. This codes for CASSEAGDNGYTF.

The rearrangement uses TRBV5-4 and TRBJ1-1; weak D call: TRBD1 (5 bases). Per the germline V gene, CDR1 is SGHNT and CDR2 is YYREEE (reference sequence). V lost 3 bases and J 5 bases, leaving 14 bases between the germline ends. This CDR3 is 14 amino acids long. CDR3 region: CASSWRGSETEAFF. The CDR3 nucleotides read TGTGCCAGCAGCTGGAGGGGAAGTGAGACTGAAGCTTTCTTT.

The chain couples TRBV9 to TRBJ1-6; D gene uncertain. Germline-derived CDR1 and CDR2 are SGDLS and YYNGEE. The CDR3 consists of 16 residues. The germline V and J ends were trimmed by 7 bases and 4 bases, with 18 bases remaining between them. The CDR3, as DNA: TGTGCCAGCGCGGAGGCAGCAAATACTTATAATTCACCCCTCCACTTT. Its protein is CASAEAANTYNSPLHF.

The V call is TRBV28, the J call TRBJ2-7; D possibly matches TRBD1 or TRBD2 (5 bases each). The CDR3 spans 14 residues. V lost 8 bases and J 6 bases, leaving 20 bases between the germline ends. Germline V gene sequence: CDR1 MDHEN, CDR2 SYDVKM. For the CDR3, the DNA is TGTGCCAGCCGAGATCCGGGACCCCCAGGCGAGCAGTACTTC. This codes for CASRDPGPPGEQYF.

The genes are TRBV2 and TRBJ1-1; D remains ambiguous. Trimming stripped 3 bases from V and 3 bases from J, with 8 bases between. This CDR3 comprises 13 residues. Germline loops: CDR1 SNHLY, CDR2 FYNNEI. The chain's CDR3 is CASSESAHTEAFF. CDR3 DNA sequence: TGTGCCAGCAGTGAGTCCGCGCACACTGAAGCTTTCTTT. The full variable domain, rest sourced from reference TRBV2 and TRBJ1-1, is EPEVTQTPSHQVTQMGQEVILRCVPISNHLYFYWYRQILGQKVEFLVSFYNNEISEKSEIFDDQFSVERPDGSNFTLKIRSTKLEDSAMYFCASSESAHTEAFFGQGTRLTVV.

The V gene is TRBV7-3, the J gene TRBJ2-1; D unresolved. Trimming took 0 bases from V and 0 from J, leaving 6 bases between them. The CDR3 spans 15 residues. Germline V gives CDR1 SGHTA, CDR2 FQGTGA. CDR3 region: CASSLTEFSYNEQFF. The CDR3 region has the DNA TGTGCCAGCAGCTTAACTGAGTTCTCCTACAATGAGCAGTTCTTC. The complete variable domain, with remaining parts taken from reference TRBV7-3 and TRBJ2-1, reads GAGVSQTPSNKVTEKGKYVELRCDPISGHTALYWYRQSLGQGPEFLIYFQGTGAADDSGLPNDRFFAVRPEGSVSTLKIQRTERGDSAVYLCASSLTEFSYNEQFFGPGTRLTVL.